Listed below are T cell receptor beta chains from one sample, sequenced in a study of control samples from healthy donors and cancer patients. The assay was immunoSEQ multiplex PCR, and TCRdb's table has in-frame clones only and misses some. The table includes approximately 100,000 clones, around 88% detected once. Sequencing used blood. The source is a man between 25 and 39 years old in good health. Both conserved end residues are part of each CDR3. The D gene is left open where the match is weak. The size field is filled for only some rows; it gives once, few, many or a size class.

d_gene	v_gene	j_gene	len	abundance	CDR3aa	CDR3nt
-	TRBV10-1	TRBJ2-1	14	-	CASSARSSYNEQFF	TGCGCCAGCAGTGCCCGGAGCTCCTACAATGAGCAGTTCTTC
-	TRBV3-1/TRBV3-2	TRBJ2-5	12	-	CASSQDMETQYF	TGTGCCAGCAGCCAAGATATGGAGACCCAGTACTTC
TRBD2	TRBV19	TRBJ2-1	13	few	CASSPRLADEQFF	TGTGCCAGTAGTCCCCGACTAGCCGATGAGCAGTTCTTC
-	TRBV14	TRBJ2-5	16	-	CASSLSLGGFSETQYF	TGTGCCAGCAGCCTTTCTCTAGGGGGGTTTAGCGAGACCCAGTACTTC
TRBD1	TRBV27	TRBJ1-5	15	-	CASSQGAKGNQPQHF	TGTGCCAGCAGTCAGGGGGCCAAGGGCAATCAGCCCCAGCATTTT
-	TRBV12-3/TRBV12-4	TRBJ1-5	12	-	CASSWTDQPQHF	TGTGCCAGCAGCTGGACAGATCAGCCCCAGCATTTT
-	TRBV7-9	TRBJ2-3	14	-	CASSTVGRSDTQYF	TGTGCCAGCAGCACGGTAGGGCGTTCAGATACGCAGTATTTT
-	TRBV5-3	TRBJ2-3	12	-	CVTRNYTDTQYF	TGTGTCACCAGAAATTACACAGATACGCAGTATTTT
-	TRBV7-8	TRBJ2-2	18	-	CASSLAVLGGANTGELFF	TGTGCCAGCAGCTTAGCGGTCTTGGGGGGGGCAAACACCGGGGAGCTGTTTTTT
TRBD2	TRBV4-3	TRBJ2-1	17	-	CASSQDLLGAGNNEQFF	TGCGCCAGCAGCCAAGATCTCCTGGGAGCGGGAAACAATGAGCAGTTCTTC
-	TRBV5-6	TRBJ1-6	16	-	CASSLERSSYNSPLHF	TGTGCCAGCAGCTTGGAACGGAGCTCCTATAATTCACCCCTCCACTTT
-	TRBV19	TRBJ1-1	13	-	CASSQLGGTEAFF	TGTGCCAGTAGCCAATTGGGAGGGACTGAAGCTTTCTTT
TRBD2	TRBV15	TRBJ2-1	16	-	CATSKGLATSYNEQFF	TGTGCCACCAGCAAGGGACTAGCCACCTCCTACAATGAGCAGTTCTTC
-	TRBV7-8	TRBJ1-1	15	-	CASSFSGVQVAEAFF	TGTGCCAGCAGCTTTTCCGGGGTTCAGGTGGCTGAAGCTTTCTTT
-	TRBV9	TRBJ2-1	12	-	CASSVQYNEQFF	TGTGCCAGCAGCGTACAGTACAATGAGCAGTTCTTC
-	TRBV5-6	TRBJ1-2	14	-	CASSLVTGFRGYTF	TGTGCCAGCAGCTTGGTCACAGGGTTCCGTGGCTACACCTTC
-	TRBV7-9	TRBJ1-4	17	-	CASSQTGGSGMNEKLFF	TGTGCCAGCAGCCAGACGGGGGGTTCAGGAATGAATGAAAAACTGTTTTTT
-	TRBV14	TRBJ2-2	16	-	CASSQRLATSTGELFF	TGTGCCAGCAGCCAAAGGTTAGCAACGAGCACCGGGGAGCTGTTTTTT